These 27 T cell receptor beta chains share one sample of origin, sequenced in a study of blood T cells in healthy people across ages. A second PCR, run for 7 to 11 cycles, used a sample-barcoded 5' primer plus a J-beta primer mix. TCRdb re-called the 5' RACE reads through MiXCR, storing one row per CDR3 protein. The repertoire holds 850,000 to 1,300,000 distinct CDR3 sequences, around 43% seen once, with under 20% in the top ten. What was sequenced was blood. The receptors derive from a woman aged 55-75 years in good health.

The chain couples TRBV6-6 to TRBJ2-7; maybe TRBD1 (6 bases). Germline values: CDR1 MNHNY, CDR2 SVGAGI (reference sequence). V gave up 10 bases and J gave up 3 bases, with 16 bases separating them. CDR3 length: 13 amino acids. CDR3 in amino acids: CATRTGMGYEQYF. In DNA, the CDR3 is TGTGCCACCAGAACAGGGATGGGCTACGAGCAGTACTTC.

The chain links TRBV13 to TRBJ1-1, with 8 bases fitting TRBD1. Germline V gives CDR1 PRHDT, CDR2 FYEKMQ (reference sequence). This CDR3 region has 14 residues. V shed 3 bases and J 4 bases; nucleotides not matched to a gene: 4. In nucleotides, the CDR3 is TGTGCCAGCAGCTTGGGACAGGTCGCCACTGAAGCTTTCTTT. It codes for CASSLGQVATEAFF.

The chain uses TRBV7-6 and TRBJ2-3, with 11 bases aligning to TRBD1. The germline gives CDR1 SGHVS, CDR2 FNYEAQ. The length of the CDR3 is 15 residues. J was trimmed by 6 bases and V by 5 bases; bases with no gene match: 7. CDR3 sequence (DNA): TGTGCCAGCAGCCCCCGGTGGGACAGGGGGGATACGCAGTATTTT. Encoded protein: CASSPRWDRGDTQYF.

This clonotype was picked up a small number of times. J is TRBJ2-5 and V is TRBV20-1; 11 bases agree with TRBD1. Germline assignment: CDR1 DFQATT and CDR2 SNEGSKA (reference sequence). The CDR3 spans 14 residues. J was trimmed by 5 bases and V by 1 base; bases with no gene match: 3. CDR3 sequence reads: CSARVRDRGETQYF. CDR3 DNA sequence: TGCAGTGCTAGAGTACGGGACAGGGGGGAGACCCAGTACTTC.

The V call is TRBV5-1, the J call TRBJ2-7; weak D call: TRBD2 (5 bases). The CDR3 covers 15 residues. Germline CDR1 reads SGHRS; CDR2 reads YFSETQ. The V end lost 4 bases, the J end lost 2 bases, and 16 bases lay between the germline ends. The CDR3 loop is CASSGLAGETYEQYF. CDR3 DNA sequence: TGCGCCAGCAGCGGCCTCGCCGGGGAAACCTACGAGCAGTACTTC.

This CDR3 reads CASSLWLAGEQYF. CDR3 DNA: TGTGCCAGCAGTTTATGGCTAGCCGGCGAGCAGTACTTC. The gene calls are TRBV27 and TRBJ2-4; D possibly corresponds to TRBD2 (5 bases). The J call may be mistaken, given a closer DNA end match to TRBJ2-7. Germline V gene sequence: CDR1 MNHEY, CDR2 SMNVEV (reference sequence). This CDR3 is 13 amino acids long.

The CDR3 loop reads CASSARGPVGYNEQFF. In nucleotides, the CDR3 is TGTGCCAGCAGTGCCCGGGGGCCCGTGGGGTACAATGAGCAGTTCTTC. V usage is TRBV27 and J usage is TRBJ2-1, with D perhaps being TRBD1 or TRBD2 (6 bases each). From germline, CDR1 is MNHEY and CDR2 SMNVEV (reference sequence). V lost 5 bases and J 4 bases, leaving 18 bases between the germline ends. The CDR3 totals 16 residues.

Comment on this clonotype: Mismatch with germline at one junction end may stem from a read error. The V gene is TRBV7-7, the J gene TRBJ2-4; 7 bases map to TRBD2. The assigned J gene may be wrong: the sequence end matches TRBJ2-5 better. Germline CDR1 SSHAT, CDR2 FNYEAQ (reference sequence). The CDR3 has 16 amino acids. This CDR3 is CASSPRAGVAKETQYF. Here the CDR3 DNA reads TGTGCTAGCAGCCCCCGGGCGGGGGTGGCAAAGGAGACCCAGTACTTC.

Here the CDR3 DNA reads TGCGCCAGCAGCTTGACGACTAGCGGGAGGGCCCCCCCTGTCCTCGACTACGAGCAGTACTTC. This gives the protein CASSLTTSGRAPPVLDYEQYF. The rearrangement joins TRBV5-1 to TRBJ2-7; 14 bases are shared with TRBD2. With 1 base clipped from V and 3 bases from J, the junction kept 18 bases outside the gene matches. This CDR3 contains 21 residues. In germline, CDR1 is SGHRS, CDR2 YFSETQ.

In this sample, this clonotype turned up a few times. This chain joins TRBV12-5 and TRBJ2-6; TRBD1 might be the D (5 bases). V was clipped by 6 bases and J by 1 base, with 16 bases between them. Germline CDR1 and CDR2: LGHNT and FRNRAP. This CDR3 spans 17 amino acids. The CDR3 DNA sequence: TGTGCTAGTGGACGGACAAGGTGGAGATCTGGGGCCAACGTCCTGACTTTC. It is translated as CASGRTRWRSGANVLTF. The full variable domain, completed using reference TRBV12-5 and TRBJ2-6, is DARVTQTPRHKVTEMGQEVTMRCQPILGHNTVFWYRQTMMQGLELLAYFRNRAPLDDSGMPKDRFSAEMPDATLATLKIQPSEPRDSAVYFCASGRTRWRSGANVLTFGAGSRLTVL.

This sequence joins TRBV11-2 and TRBJ2-1, with 7 nucleotides matching TRBD2. The CDR3 has 22 amino acids. V dropped 6 bases and J dropped 0; count of bases not matched to a gene: 26. From germline, CDR1 is SGHAT and CDR2 FQNNGV. DNA for the CDR3: TGTGCCAGCAGTCATCCTCGCGGGGCGGGAGTCCCTCAACCGAGCTCCTACAATGAGCAGTTCTTC. Translation: CASSHPRGAGVPQPSSYNEQFF.

This clonotype was found a few times. The rearrangement uses TRBV12-3 or TRBV12-4 and TRBJ2-1; 8 positions agree with TRBD2. J was trimmed by 9 bases and V by 6 bases; bases with no gene match: 7. This CDR3 has 13 residues. The CDR3 protein is CASRTAGVGEQFF. CDR3 nucleotide sequence: TGTGCCAGCAGAACAGCGGGAGTAGGTGAGCAGTTCTTC.

The chain has TRBV29-1 and TRBJ2-3; maybe TRBD1 (5 bases). Germline V lookup: CDR1 SQVTM, CDR2 ANQGSEA. V shed 7 bases and J shed 2 bases, with 13 bases lying between them. The CDR3 is made up of 13 amino acids. Here the CDR3 DNA reads TGCAGCGCTCAGACAGCCTACACAGATACGCAGTATTTT. It codes for CSAQTAYTDTQYF.

The V call is TRBV12-3 or TRBV12-4, the J call TRBJ2-7; 7 nucleotides line up with TRBD2. The CDR3 contains 15 residues. V shed 2 bases and J 3 bases; nucleotides not matched to a gene: 7. CDR3 DNA sequence: TGTGCCAGCAGTTTAACGCGGGGGTTGAACTACGAGCAGTACTTC. Its translation is CASSLTRGLNYEQYF.

There are a few counts of this clonotype. V gene TRBV3-1 combines with J gene TRBJ1-5; 8 positions match TRBD1. From germline, CDR1 is LGHDT and CDR2 YNNKEL (reference sequence). The junction had 9 bases not matched to a gene; V was cut back by 4 bases and J by 7 bases. The length of the CDR3 is 15 residues. The CDR3 spells CASSPRQGLGQPQHF. As DNA, the CDR3 is TGTGCCAGCAGCCCTCGACAGGGGTTAGGGCAGCCCCAGCATTTT.

This chain connects TRBV20-1 to TRBJ2-2; the D is unclear. Germline values: CDR1 DFQATT, CDR2 SNEGSKA (reference sequence). This CDR3 contains 14 residues. V gave up 1 base and J gave up 6 bases, with 12 bases separating them. In DNA, the CDR3 is TGCAGTGCTAGAGTATCAGTCCCCCCCGGGGAGCTGTTTTTT. This translates into CSARVSVPPGELFF.

V gene TRBV7-9 combines with J gene TRBJ2-1, with D unresolved. Germline V gene lookup returns CDR1 SEHNR and CDR2 FQNEAQ (reference sequence). This CDR3 spans 14 amino acids. V was pared by 3 bases and J by 0 bases, with 6 bases between. CDR3 in DNA: TGTGCCAGCAGCTTTATGGCCTCCTACAATGAGCAGTTCTTC. It yields the protein CASSFMASYNEQFF.

This clonotype was found a few times. V usage is TRBV9 and J usage is TRBJ2-1; D remains ambiguous. The V end lost 0 bases, the J end lost 0 bases, and 13 bases lay between the germline ends. The germline V gene encodes CDR1 SGDLS and CDR2 YYNGEE. The CDR3 loop spans 17 amino acids. The CDR3 coding sequence is TGTGCCAGCAGCGTAGCCCTGGACGGAAGCTCCTACAATGAGCAGTTCTTC. Amino acids: CASSVALDGSSYNEQFF.

The V and J genes are TRBV6-6 and TRBJ2-1, with 8 positions matching TRBD1. The germline CDR1 and CDR2 sequences are MNHNY and SVGAGI (reference sequence). The V segment lost 5 bases and the J segment 9 bases; nucleotides outside the gene matches: 12. The CDR3 extends over 15 amino acids. The CDR3 coding sequence is TGTGCCAGCAGTCCCGGGACAGGTTACGTTGCTGAGCAGTTCTTC. Protein product: CASSPGTGYVAEQFF.

The gene calls are TRBV27 and TRBJ1-5; TRBD1 is a possible D gene (6 bases). The germline CDR1 and CDR2 sequences are MNHEY and SMNVEV (reference sequence). CDR3 length equals 16 residues. V was pared by 6 bases and J by 5 bases, with 20 bases between. The CDR3 sequence is CASRGVSRDTHQPQHF. CDR3 DNA: TGTGCCAGCAGAGGGGTTAGTCGGGACACACATCAGCCCCAGCATTTT.

This chain joins TRBV20-1 and TRBJ2-4, with D tentatively TRBD2 (6 bases). The J call could be wrong; TRBJ2-7 is a better fit for the DNA end. CDR3 size: 15 residues. From germline, CDR1 is DFQATT and CDR2 SNEGSKA (reference sequence). The CDR3 bases are TGCAGTGCTAGAAAAGCGGGTGCTCTCCGCTACGAGCAGTACTTC. Its translation is CSARKAGALRYEQYF.

This clonotype showed up just once. The gene calls are TRBV6-5 and TRBJ1-2, with a possible D match to TRBD1 (5 bases). Germline assignment: CDR1 MNHEY and CDR2 SVGAGI. Trimming cost V 2 bases and J 4 bases, with 14 bases left between them. The CDR3 has 15 amino acids. CDR3 amino acids: CASSYRTHNSYGYTF. Here the CDR3 DNA reads TGTGCCAGCAGTTACCGGACACACAACTCCTATGGCTACACCTTC.

CDR3 DNA sequence: TGTGCCAGCAGTGAATCGGGACAGGGGGCAACAGATACGCAGTATTTT. This encodes CASSESGQGATDTQYF. The rearrangement links TRBV2 to TRBJ2-3; 12 positions match TRBD1. In germline, CDR1 is SNHLY, CDR2 FYNNEI. The CDR3 is made up of 16 amino acids. The V and J ends lost 2 bases and 3 bases, in that order; junction bases with no gene match: 3.

This clonotype was observed a few times. The chain recombines TRBV28 with TRBJ2-3; a weak D match, TRBD1 (7 bases). The germline gives CDR1 MDHEN, CDR2 SYDVKM. V lost 5 bases to trimming and J lost 4 bases, with 10 bases between them. CDR3 length: 13 amino acids. The CDR3 protein is CASSAGGSDTQYF. As DNA, the CDR3 is TGTGCCAGCAGTGCAGGGGGGTCAGATACGCAGTATTTT.

The chain links TRBV12-3 or TRBV12-4 to TRBJ2-1; no definite D call. V lost 8 bases and J 0 bases, leaving 20 bases between the germline ends. The CDR3 has 17 amino acids. CDR3 sequence reads: CASCLRLATHSYNEQFF. In DNA, the CDR3 is TGTGCCAGCTGTCTTAGGTTGGCGACTCACTCCTACAATGAGCAGTTCTTC.

The rearrangement uses TRBV7-6 and TRBJ2-7; weak D call: TRBD1 (6 bases). Per germline, CDR1 SGHVS and CDR2 FNYEAQ. The CDR3 extends over 20 amino acids. V gave up 1 base and J gave up 1 base, with 26 bases separating them. This chain's CDR3 is CASSLGSQGQDGWGSYEQYF. DNA for the CDR3: TGTGCCAGCAGCTTAGGGAGCCAGGGGCAGGATGGTTGGGGTTCCTACGAGCAGTACTTC.

The V call is TRBV30, the J call TRBJ1-1; tentative D call: TRBD1 (5 bases). The CDR3 contains 13 residues. The V end was cut by 0 bases, the J end by 11 bases, with 16 bases between. Germline V gene lookup returns CDR1 GTSNPN and CDR2 SVGIG (reference sequence). In DNA form, the CDR3 reads TGTGCCTGGAGTGTACTCCCGGGGCAGCCGGCTTTCTTT. It encodes CAWSVLPGQPAFF.